What follows is one T cell receptor beta chain and its context. The antigen remains undetermined. Assay used: immunoSEQ multiplex PCR; TCRdb lists only in-frame clones, some missing. The table records roughly 150,000 clones, around 88% of them present only once. The record originates from a study of T cell responses to AZD1222 COVID-19 vaccine. General observations from the study: Clonal diversity was possibly underestimated, and the donors were mostly white British, with more females. Nearly half of spike-specific TCRs reportedly target variant regions that are unmutated in the B.1.351 and B.1.1.7 variants. The peak T cell response came first, and repertoires were sampled only after it.

CDR1 is LGHNA, CDR2 YSLEER, per germline. Trimming cost V 1 base and J 0 bases, with 6 bases left between them. CDR3 length equals 15 residues. The J gene is TRBJ1-4, the V gene TRBV4-3, with D unresolved. This TCR was sampled from an adult in good health. Sequencing was performed on peripheral blood, taken on day 0 of MenACWY control vaccination. CDR3 bases: TGCGCCAGCAGCCAAGTTGAAGCAACTAATGAAAAACTGTTTTTT. This translates into CASSQVEATNEKLFF.